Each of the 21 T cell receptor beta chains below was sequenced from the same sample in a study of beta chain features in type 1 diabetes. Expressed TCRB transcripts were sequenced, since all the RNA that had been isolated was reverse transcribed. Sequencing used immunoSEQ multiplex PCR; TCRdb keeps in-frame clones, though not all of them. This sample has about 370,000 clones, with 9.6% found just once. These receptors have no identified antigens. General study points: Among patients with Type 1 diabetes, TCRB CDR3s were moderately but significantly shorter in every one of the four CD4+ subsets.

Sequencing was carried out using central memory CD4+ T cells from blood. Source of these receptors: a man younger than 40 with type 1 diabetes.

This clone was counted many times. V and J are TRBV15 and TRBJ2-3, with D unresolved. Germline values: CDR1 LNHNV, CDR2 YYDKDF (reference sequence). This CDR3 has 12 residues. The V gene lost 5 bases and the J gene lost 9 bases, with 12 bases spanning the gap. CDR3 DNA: TGTGCCACCAGCGTTCCTCAAGCAACGCAGTATTTT. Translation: CATSVPQATQYF.

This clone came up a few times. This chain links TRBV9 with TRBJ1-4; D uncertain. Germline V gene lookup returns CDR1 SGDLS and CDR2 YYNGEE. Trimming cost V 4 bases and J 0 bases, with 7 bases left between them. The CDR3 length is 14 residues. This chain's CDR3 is CASSPDATNEKLFF. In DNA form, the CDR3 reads TGTGCCAGCAGCCCTGATGCAACTAATGAAAAACTGTTTTTT.

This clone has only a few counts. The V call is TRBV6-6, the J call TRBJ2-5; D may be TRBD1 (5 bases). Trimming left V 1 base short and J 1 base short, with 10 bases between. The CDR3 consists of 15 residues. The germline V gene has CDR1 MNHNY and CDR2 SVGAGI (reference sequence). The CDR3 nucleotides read TGTGCCAGCAGTTACTGGGCAGGGCGCCAAGAGACCCAGTACTTC. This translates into CASSYWAGRQETQYF.

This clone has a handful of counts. In nucleotides, the CDR3 is TGTGCCAGCAGCCCTATGGGTGGCTACACCTTC. This encodes CASSPMGGYTF. This chain connects TRBV6-6 to TRBJ1-2; D gene uncertain. Germline loops: CDR1 MNHNY, CDR2 SVGAGI (reference sequence). Between the trimmed V and J ends, which lost 6 bases and 7 bases, there was a span of 9 bases. This CDR3 has 11 residues.

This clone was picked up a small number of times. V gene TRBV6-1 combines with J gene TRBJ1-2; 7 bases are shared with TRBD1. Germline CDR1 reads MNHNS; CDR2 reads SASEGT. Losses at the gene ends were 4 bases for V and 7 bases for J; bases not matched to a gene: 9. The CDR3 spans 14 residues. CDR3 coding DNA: TGTGCCAGCAGTGTTGACAGGGAATTCTCTGGCTACACCTTC. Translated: CASSVDREFSGYTF.

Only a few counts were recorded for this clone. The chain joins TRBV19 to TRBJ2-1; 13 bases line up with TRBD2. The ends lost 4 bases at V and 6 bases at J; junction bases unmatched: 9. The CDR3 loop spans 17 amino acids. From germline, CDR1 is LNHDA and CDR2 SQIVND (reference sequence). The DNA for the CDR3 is TGTGCCAGTAGTAAGGGTACGGGACTAGCGGGGTCCAATGAGCAGTTCTTC. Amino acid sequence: CASSKGTGLAGSNEQFF.

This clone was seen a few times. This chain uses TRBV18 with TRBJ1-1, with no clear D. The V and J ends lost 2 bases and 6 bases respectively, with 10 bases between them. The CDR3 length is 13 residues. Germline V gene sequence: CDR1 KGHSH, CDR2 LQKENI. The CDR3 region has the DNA TGTGCCAGCTCACCAGATCAGGCTTCTGAAGCTTTCTTT. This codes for CASSPDQASEAFF. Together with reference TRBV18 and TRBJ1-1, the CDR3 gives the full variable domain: NAGVMQNPRHLVRRRGQEARLRCSPMKGHSHVYWYRQLPEEGLKFMVYLQKENIIDESGMPKERFSAEFPKEGPSILRIQQVVRGDSAAYFCASSPDQASEAFFGQGTRLTVV.

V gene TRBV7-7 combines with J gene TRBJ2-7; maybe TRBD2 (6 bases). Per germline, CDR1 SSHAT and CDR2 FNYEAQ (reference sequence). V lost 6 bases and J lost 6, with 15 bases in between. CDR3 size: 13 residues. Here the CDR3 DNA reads TGTGCCAGCAGGCGGGTCGGGGGAAGCGAGCAGTACTTC. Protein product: CASRRVGGSEQYF.

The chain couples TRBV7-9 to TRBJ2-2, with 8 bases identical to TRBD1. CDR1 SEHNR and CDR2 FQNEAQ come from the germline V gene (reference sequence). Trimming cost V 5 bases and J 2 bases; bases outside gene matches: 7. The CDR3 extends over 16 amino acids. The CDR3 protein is CASSRATGANTGELFF. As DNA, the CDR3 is TGTGCCAGCAGCCGAGCGACAGGGGCAAACACCGGGGAGCTGTTTTTT. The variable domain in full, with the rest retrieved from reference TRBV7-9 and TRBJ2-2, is DTGVSQNPRHKITKRGQNVTFRCDPISEHNRLYWYRQTLGQGPEFLTYFQNEAQLEKSRLLSDRFSAERPKGSFSTLEIQRTEQGDSAMYLCASSRATGANTGELFFGEGSRLTVL.

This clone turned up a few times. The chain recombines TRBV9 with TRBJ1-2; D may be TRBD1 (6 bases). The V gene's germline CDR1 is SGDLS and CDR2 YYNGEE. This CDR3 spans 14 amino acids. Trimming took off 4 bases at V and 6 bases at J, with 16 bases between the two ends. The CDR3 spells CASSLTGSGHGYTF. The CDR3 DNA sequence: TGTGCCAGCAGCCTCACAGGGTCTGGTCATGGCTACACCTTC.

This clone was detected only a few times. CDR3 protein: CASSRQGAQDQETQYF. Written as DNA, the CDR3 is TGCGCCAGCAGCCGACAGGGGGCGCAGGACCAAGAGACCCAGTACTTC. J is TRBJ2-5 and V is TRBV5-1; 10 nucleotides align to TRBD1. Germline values: CDR1 SGHRS, CDR2 YFSETQ. The CDR3 length is 16 residues. V gave up 4 bases and J gave up 0 bases; unmatched junction bases: 6.

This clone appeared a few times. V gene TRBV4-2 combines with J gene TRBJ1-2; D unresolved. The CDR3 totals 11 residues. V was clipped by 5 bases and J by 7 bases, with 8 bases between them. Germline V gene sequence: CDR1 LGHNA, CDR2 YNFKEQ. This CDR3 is CASSSGFGYTF. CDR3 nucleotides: TGTGCCAGCAGCTCCGGGTTTGGCTACACCTTC.

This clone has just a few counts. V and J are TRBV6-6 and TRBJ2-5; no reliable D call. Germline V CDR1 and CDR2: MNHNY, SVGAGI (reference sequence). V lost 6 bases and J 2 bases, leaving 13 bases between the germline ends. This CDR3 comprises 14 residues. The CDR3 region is CASRSYTRQETQYF. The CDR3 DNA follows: TGTGCCAGCAGATCTTATACGAGGCAAGAGACCCAGTACTTC.

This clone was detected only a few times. CDR3 coding DNA: TGTGCCAGCAGCAAAGGAGAAATACCATTTTATAGCAATCAGCCCCAGCATTTT. Amino acid sequence: CASSKGEIPFYSNQPQHF. The chain recombines TRBV21-1 with TRBJ1-5. TRBV21-1 is recorded as a pseudogene. The CDR3 is 18 amino acids.

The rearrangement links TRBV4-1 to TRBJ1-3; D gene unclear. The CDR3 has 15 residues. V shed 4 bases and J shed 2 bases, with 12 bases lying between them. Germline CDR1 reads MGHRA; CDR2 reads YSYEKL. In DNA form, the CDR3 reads TGCGCCAGCAGCCCCACTGGCGGCGCTGGAAACACCATATATTTT. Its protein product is CASSPTGGAGNTIYF.

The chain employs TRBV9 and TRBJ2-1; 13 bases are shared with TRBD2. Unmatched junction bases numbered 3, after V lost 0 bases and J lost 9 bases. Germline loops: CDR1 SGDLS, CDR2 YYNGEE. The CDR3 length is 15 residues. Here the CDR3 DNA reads TGTGCCAGCAGCGTAGGGACTAGCGGGAGTAGTGAGCAGTTCTTC. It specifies CASSVGTSGSSEQFF.

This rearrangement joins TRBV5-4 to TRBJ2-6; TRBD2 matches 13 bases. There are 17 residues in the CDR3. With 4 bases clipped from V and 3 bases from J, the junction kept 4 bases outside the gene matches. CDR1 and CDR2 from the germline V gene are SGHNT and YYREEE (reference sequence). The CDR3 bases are TGTGCCAGCAGCCCACTAGCGGGAGGGTATGGGGCCAACGTCCTGACTTTC. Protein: CASSPLAGGYGANVLTF. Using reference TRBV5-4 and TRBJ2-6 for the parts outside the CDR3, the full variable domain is ETGVTQSPTHLIKTRGQQVTLRCSSQSGHNTVSWYQQALGQGPQFIFQYYREEENGRGNFPPRFSGLQFPNYSSELNVNALELDDSALYLCASSPLAGGYGANVLTFGAGSRLTVL.

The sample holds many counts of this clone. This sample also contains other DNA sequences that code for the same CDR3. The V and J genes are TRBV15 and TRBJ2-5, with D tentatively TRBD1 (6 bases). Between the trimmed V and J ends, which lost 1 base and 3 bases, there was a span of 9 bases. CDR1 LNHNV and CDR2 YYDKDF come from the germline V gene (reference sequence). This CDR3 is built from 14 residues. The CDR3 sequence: CATSRVDRKETQYF. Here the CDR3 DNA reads TGTGCCACCAGCAGAGTGGACAGAAAAGAGACCCAGTACTTC.

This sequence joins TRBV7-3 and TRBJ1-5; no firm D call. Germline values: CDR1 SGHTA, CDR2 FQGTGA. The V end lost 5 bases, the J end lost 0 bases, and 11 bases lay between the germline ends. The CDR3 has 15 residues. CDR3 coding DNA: TGTGCCAGCAGCCATACGTACAATAGCAATCAGCCCCAGCATTTT. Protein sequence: CASSHTYNSNQPQHF.

CDR3 in amino acids: CASRSGVRTSGSRSETQYF. For the CDR3, the DNA is TGTGCCAGCAGAAGTGGGGTTAGGACTAGCGGGAGTAGGTCGGAGACCCAGTACTTC. The V and J genes are TRBV5-4 and TRBJ2-5; 13 nucleotides agree with TRBD2. V shed 5 bases and J 5 bases; nucleotides not matched to a gene: 18. The germline gives CDR1 SGHNT, CDR2 YYREEE (reference sequence). CDR3 length equals 19 residues.

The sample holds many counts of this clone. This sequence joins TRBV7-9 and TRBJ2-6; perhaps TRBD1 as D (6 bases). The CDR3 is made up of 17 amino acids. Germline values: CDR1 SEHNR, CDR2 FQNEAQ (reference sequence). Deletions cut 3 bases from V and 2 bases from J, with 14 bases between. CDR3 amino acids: CASSLGQGNAGANVLTF. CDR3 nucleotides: TGTGCCAGCAGCTTGGGGCAGGGGAACGCTGGGGCCAACGTCCTGACTTTC.